This T cell receptor beta chain came from a study of OX40 agonist ivuxolimab in advanced cancers. Sequencing used immunoSEQ multiplex PCR; TCRdb keeps in-frame clones, though not all of them. The table shows approximately 63,000 clones, with roughly 85% occurring only once. Germline V gene lookup returns CDR1 SGHDN and CDR2 FVKESK. V lost 2 bases and J lost 2, with 6 bases in between. The CDR3 sequence is 13 residues long. This TCR derives from an adult with an advanced solid tumor such as melanoma, head and neck, liver or kidney cancer. The chain carries TRBV14 and TRBJ1-1, with D unresolved. Sequenced material: CD4+ or CD8+ T cells sorted from blood, taken in a trial of the OX40 agonist ivuxolimab. CDR3 amino acids: CASSQNRNTEAFF. Written as DNA, the CDR3 is TGTGCCAGCAGCCAAAACCGAAACACTGAAGCTTTCTTT.